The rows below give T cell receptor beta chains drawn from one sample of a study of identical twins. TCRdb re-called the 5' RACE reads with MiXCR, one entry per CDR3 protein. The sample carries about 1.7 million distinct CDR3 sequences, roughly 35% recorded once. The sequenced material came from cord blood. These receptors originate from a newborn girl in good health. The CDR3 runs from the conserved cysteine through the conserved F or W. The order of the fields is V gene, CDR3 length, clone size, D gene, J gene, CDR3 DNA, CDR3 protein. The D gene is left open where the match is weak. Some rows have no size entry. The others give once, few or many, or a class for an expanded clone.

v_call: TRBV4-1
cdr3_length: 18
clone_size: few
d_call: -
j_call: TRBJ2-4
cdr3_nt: TGCGCCAGCAGCCAAGGTCTCTCGGGTCTTCTAGCCAAAAACATTCAGTACTTC
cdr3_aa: CASSQGLSGLLAKNIQYF

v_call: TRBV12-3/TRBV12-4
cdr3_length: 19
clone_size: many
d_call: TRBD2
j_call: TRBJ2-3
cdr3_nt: TGTGCCAGCAGGCCGACTAGCGGGAGGGCCTTTGAGTGGGCAGATACGCAGTATTTT
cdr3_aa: CASRPTSGRAFEWADTQYF

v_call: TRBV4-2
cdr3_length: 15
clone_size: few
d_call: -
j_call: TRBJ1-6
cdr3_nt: TGTGCCAGCAGCCAAGACCGGAATTATAATTCACCCCTCCACTTT
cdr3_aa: CASSQDRNYNSPLHF

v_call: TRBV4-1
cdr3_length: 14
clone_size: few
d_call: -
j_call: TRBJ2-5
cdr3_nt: TGCGCCAGCAGCCAAGCGGCAGGGCTAAATGAGCAGTACTTC
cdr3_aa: CASSQAAGLNEQYF

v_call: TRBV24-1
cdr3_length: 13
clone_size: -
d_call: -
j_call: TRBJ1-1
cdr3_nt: TGTGCCACCAGACGGGGCGGGGACACTGAAGCTTTCTTT
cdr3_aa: CATRRGGDTEAFF

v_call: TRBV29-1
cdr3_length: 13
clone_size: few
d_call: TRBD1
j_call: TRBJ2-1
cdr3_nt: TGCAGCGTTACGACAGGGGATTACAATGAGCAGTTCTTC
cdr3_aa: CSVTTGDYNEQFF

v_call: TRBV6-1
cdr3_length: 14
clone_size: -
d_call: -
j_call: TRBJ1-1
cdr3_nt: TGTGCCAGCAGTGAAATCCCCCCGGACAGCGAAGCTTTCTTT
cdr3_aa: CASSEIPPDSEAFF

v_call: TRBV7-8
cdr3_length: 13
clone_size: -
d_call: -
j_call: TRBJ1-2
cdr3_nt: TGTGCCAGCAGCTTGACAGTTGGGGATGGCTACACCTTC
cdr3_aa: CASSLTVGDGYTF

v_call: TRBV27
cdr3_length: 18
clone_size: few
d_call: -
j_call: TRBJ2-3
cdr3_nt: TGTGCCAGCAGTTTCCTCGTGGGGACGGGGGCTAGCACAGATACGCAGTATTTT
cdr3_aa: CASSFLVGTGASTDTQYF

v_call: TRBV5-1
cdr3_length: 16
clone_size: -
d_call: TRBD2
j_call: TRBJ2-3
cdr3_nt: TGCGCCAGCAGCCTCCTGGCGGGGGGGACCAAAGATACGCAGTATTTT
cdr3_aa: CASSLLAGGTKDTQYF

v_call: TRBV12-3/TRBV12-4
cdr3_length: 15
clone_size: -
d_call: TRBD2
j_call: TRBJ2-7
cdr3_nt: TGTGCCAGCAACCCGGGACTACCAACCTACAATGAGCAGTACTTC
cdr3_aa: CASNPGLPTYNEQYF

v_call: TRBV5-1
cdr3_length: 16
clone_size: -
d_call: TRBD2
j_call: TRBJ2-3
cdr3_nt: TGCGCCAGCAGCGTAGCGGGAGGAGGAGTCACAGATACGCAGTATTTT
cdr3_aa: CASSVAGGGVTDTQYF

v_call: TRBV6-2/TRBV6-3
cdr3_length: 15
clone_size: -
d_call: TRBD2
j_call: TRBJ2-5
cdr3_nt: TGTGCCAGCAGTTACCAGGCGACTAGCGGCCCGGAGCAGTACTTC
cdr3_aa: CASSYQATSGPEQYF

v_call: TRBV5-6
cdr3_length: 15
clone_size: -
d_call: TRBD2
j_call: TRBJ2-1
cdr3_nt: TGTGCCAGCAGCTTGGGACTAGCGGATCGTGATGAGCAGTTCTTC
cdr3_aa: CASSLGLADRDEQFF

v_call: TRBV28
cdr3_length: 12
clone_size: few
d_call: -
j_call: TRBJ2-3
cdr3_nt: TGTGCCAGCAGGAATGGGCCAGATACGCAGTATTTT
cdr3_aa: CASRNGPDTQYF

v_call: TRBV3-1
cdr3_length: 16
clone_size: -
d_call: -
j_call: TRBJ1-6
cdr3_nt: TGTGCCAGCAGCCAAGCGGGGGGGGCAAGGAATTCACCCCTCCACTTT
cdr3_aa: CASSQAGGARNSPLHF

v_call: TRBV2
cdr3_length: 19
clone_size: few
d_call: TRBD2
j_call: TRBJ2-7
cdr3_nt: TGTGCCAGCAGTGATAAGAGGGGACTAGCGGGAGGAGGTCGCTACGAGCAGTACTTC
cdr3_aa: CASSDKRGLAGGGRYEQYF

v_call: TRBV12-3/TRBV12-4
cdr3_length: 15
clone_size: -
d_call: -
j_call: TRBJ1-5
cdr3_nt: TGTGCCAGCAGTTTTGCCATGAGGGTAAATCAGCCCCAGCATTTT
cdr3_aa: CASSFAMRVNQPQHF

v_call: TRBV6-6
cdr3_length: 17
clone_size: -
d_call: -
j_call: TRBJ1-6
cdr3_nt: TGTGCCAGCAGTTACGTAGGGGACGGAAGGAGGAACTCACCCCCCCACTTT
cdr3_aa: CASSYVGDGRRNSPPHF

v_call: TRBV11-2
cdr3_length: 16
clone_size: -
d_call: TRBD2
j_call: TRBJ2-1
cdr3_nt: TGTGCCAGCAGCTTAATTCGCGGGAGGGCCTACAATGAGCAGTTCTTC
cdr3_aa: CASSLIRGRAYNEQFF

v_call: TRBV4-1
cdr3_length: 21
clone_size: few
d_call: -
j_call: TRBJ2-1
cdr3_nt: TGCGCCAGCAGCCCCTTCGGCAGGCTGAAACTGGTCGTCTTTGCGGGCAATGAGCAGTTCTTC
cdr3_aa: CASSPFGRLKLVVFAGNEQFF

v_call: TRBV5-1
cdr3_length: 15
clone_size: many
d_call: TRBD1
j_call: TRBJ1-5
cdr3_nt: TGCGCCAGCAGTTCTGGACAGGGGCCCAATCAGCCCCAGCATTTT
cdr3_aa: CASSSGQGPNQPQHF

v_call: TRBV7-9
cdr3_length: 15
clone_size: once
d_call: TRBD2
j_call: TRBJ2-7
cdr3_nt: TGTGCCAGCAGCTTAAAGGGACTAGCGAGTCACGAGCAGTACTTC
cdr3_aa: CASSLKGLASHEQYF

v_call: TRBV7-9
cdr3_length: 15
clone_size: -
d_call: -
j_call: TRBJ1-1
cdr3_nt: TGTGCCAGCACCCAACGGGGGGGCTGGAACACTGAAGCTTTCTTT
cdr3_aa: CASTQRGGWNTEAFF

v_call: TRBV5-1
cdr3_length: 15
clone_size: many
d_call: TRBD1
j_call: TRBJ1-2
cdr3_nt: TGCGCCAGCAGCTCGGGACAGGGGAGTAACTATGGCTACACCTTC
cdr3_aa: CASSSGQGSNYGYTF

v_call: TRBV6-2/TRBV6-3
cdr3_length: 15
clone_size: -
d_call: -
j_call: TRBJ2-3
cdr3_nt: TGTGCCAGCAGTTACTCGCTTGCTAGCACAGATACGCAGTATTTT
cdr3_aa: CASSYSLASTDTQYF

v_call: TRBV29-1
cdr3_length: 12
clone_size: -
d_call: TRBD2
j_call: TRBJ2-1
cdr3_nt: TGCAGCGTTCTCACTAGCGGGAGGATTCGGTTCTTC
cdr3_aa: CSVLTSGRIRFF

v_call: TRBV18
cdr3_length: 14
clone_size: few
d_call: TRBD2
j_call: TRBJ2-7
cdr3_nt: TGTGCCAGCTCACAACCGACTAGCGGCTACGAGCAGTACTTC
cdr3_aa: CASSQPTSGYEQYF

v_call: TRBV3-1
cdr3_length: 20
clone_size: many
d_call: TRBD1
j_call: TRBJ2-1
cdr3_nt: TGTGCCAGCAGCCAAGATAGCAGGGGGTCCCACAACCTGGCCTACAATGAGCAGTTCTTC
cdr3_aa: CASSQDSRGSHNLAYNEQFF

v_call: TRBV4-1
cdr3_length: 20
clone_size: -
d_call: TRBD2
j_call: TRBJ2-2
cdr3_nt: TGCGCCAGCAGCCACTGGCCGGGACTAGCGTTAAATAAGTACACCGGGGAGCTGTTTTTT
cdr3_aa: CASSHWPGLALNKYTGELFF

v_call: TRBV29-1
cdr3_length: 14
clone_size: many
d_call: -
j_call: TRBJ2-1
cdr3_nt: TGCAGCGTTGAAAAGCGGAGCTCCTACAATGAGCAGTTCTTC
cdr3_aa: CSVEKRSSYNEQFF

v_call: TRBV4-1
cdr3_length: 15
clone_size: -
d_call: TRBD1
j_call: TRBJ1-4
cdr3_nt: TGCGCCAGCAGCCTAAGAGGACAGGAGGGTAGGGCACTGTTTTTT
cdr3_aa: CASSLRGQEGRALFF

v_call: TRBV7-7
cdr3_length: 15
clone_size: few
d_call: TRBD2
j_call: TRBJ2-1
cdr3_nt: TGTGCCAGCAGCTTATTTACGGGGGGGCCTTTTGAGCAGTTCTTC
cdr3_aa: CASSLFTGGPFEQFF

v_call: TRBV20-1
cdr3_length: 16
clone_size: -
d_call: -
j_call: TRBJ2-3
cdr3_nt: TGCAGTGCTAGAGTCACCCGGGGCCCTAGAGCAGATACGCAGTATTTT
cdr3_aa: CSARVTRGPRADTQYF

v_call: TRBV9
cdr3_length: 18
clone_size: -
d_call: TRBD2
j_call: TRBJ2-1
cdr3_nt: TGTGCCAGCAGCGTAGCCCCAGGACTAGCGGGGGCCCCCAATGAGCAGTTCTTC
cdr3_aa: CASSVAPGLAGAPNEQFF

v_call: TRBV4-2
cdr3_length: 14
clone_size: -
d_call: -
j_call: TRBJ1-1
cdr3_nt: TGTGCCAGCAGCCGGTTACCAGGGTGGGCTGAAGCTTTCTTT
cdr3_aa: CASSRLPGWAEAFF

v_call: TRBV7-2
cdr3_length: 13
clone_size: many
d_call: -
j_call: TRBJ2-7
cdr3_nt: TGTGCCAGCAGTTTCTTTGGGGCCTACGAGCAGTACTTC
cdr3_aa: CASSFFGAYEQYF

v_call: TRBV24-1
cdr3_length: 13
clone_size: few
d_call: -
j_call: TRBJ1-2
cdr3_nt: TGTGCCACCAGTGATTCCACAGGGTATGGCTACACCTTC
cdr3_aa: CATSDSTGYGYTF

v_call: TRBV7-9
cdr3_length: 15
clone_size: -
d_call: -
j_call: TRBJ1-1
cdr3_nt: TGTGCCAGCAGCTTGCGGGATGACAGTGGAACTGAAGCTTTCTTT
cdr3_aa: CASSLRDDSGTEAFF

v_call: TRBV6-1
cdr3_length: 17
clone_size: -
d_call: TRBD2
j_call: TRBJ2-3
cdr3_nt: TGTGCCAGCAGGGCAGGGACTAGCGGGAGTGGCACAGATACGCAGTATTTT
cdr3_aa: CASRAGTSGSGTDTQYF

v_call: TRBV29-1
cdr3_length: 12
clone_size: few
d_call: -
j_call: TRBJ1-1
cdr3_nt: TGCAGCGTTCAAACAGGGCCCACTGAAGCTTTCTTT
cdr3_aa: CSVQTGPTEAFF

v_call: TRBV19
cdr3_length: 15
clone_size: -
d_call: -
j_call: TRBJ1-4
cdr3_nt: TGTGCCAGTAGTATTAACGGTGCAACTAATGAAAAACTGTTTTTT
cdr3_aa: CASSINGATNEKLFF

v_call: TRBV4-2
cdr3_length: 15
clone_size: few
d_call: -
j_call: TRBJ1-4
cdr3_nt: TGTGCCAGCAGCCAAGATCTCCCAACTAATGAAAAACTGTTTTTT
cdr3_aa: CASSQDLPTNEKLFF

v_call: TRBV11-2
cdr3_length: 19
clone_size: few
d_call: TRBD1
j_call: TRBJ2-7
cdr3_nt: TGTGCCAGCAGCTTACCGTTCGGCACAGGGGGCCGAAAAGCCTACGAGCAGTACTTC
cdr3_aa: CASSLPFGTGGRKAYEQYF

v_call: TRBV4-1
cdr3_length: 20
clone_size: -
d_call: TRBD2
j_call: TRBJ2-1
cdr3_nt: TGCGCCAGCAGCCAAGTTGGTCTAGCGGGAGGTCCTTCCCCCTACAATGAGCAGTTCTTC
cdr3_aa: CASSQVGLAGGPSPYNEQFF

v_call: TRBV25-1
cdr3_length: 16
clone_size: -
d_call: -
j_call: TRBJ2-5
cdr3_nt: TGTGCCAGCAGTTCCTCAATGGGCGCAGGGGCCAATGAGCAGTACTTC
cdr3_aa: CASSSSMGAGANEQYF

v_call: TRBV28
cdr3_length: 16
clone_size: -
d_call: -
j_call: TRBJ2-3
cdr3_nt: TGTGCCAGCAGTGGACTGGGTGATGGGAACACAGATACGCAGTATTTT
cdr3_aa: CASSGLGDGNTDTQYF

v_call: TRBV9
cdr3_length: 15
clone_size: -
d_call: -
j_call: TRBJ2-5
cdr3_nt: TGTGCCAACAGCGTAGATCGGGGAATCCGGGATACCCAGTACTTC
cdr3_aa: CANSVDRGIRDTQYF

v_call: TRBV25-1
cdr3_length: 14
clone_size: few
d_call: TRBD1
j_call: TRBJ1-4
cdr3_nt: TGTGCCAGCAGGACACCGGGACAGGGGGAAAAACTGTTTTTT
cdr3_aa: CASRTPGQGEKLFF

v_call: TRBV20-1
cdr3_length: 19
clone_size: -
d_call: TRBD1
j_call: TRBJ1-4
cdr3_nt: TGCAGTGCTAGGGGCCCCGGGACAGGGGAGAGTCTTGGTAATGAAAAACTGTTTTTT
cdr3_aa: CSARGPGTGESLGNEKLFF

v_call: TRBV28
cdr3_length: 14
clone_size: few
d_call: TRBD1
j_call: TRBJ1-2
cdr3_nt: TGTGCCAGCAGGACCACAGGGGTTAACTATGGCTACACCTTC
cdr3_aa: CASRTTGVNYGYTF

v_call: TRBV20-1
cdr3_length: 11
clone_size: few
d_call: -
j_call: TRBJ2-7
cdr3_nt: TGCAGTACTGCCCCTCTCTCTACGGTGTACTTC
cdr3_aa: CSTAPLSTVYF

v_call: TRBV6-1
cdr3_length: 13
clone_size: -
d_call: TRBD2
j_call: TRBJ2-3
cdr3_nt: TGTGCCAGCGGGGGGGTGTACGCAGATACGCAGTATTTT
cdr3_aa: CASGGVYADTQYF

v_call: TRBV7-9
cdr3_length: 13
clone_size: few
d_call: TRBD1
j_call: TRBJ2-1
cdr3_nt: TGTGCCAGCAGCTTAAGACAGGGGGGCAAGCAGTTCTTC
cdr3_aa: CASSLRQGGKQFF

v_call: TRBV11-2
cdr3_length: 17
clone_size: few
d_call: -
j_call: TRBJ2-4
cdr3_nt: TGTGCCAGCAGCTTAGGTGTTTTAACTCTAGCCAAAAACATTCAGTACTTC
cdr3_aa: CASSLGVLTLAKNIQYF